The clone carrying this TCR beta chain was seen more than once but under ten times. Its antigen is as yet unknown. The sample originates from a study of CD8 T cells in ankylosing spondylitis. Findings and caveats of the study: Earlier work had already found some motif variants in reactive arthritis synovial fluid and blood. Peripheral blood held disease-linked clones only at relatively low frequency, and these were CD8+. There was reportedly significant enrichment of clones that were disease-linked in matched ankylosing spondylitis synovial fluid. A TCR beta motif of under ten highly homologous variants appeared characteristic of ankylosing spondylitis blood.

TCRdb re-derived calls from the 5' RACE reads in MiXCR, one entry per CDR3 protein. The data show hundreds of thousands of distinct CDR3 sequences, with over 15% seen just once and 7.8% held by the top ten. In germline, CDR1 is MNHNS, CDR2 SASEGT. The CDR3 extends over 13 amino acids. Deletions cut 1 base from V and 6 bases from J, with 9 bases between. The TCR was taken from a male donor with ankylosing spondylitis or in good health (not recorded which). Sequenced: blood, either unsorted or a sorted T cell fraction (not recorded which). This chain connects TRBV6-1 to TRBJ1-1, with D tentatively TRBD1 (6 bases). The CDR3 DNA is TGTGCCAGCAGTGAAGTCGGACAGTCTGAAGCTTTCTTT. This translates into CASSEVGQSEAFF.